One sample yielded the 7 T cell receptor beta chains listed below, sequenced in a study of molecular identifiers for immune sequencing clone quantification. TCRdb re-called the PCR reads through MiXCR, storing one row per CDR3 protein. Among about 68,000 distinct CDR3 sequences listed, 18% were seen once. Material: naive CD8+ T cells from blood, with Jurkat cell RNA spiked in. Subset given: FACS-sorted CD8+CD4-CCR7+CD45RA+ naive T cells. These receptors were collected from a human donor in good health. Some libraries in this study had Jurkat cell RNA spiked in.

This clonotype was observed a few times. The J gene is TRBJ2-7, the V gene TRBV20-1, with D unresolved. This CDR3 has 15 amino acids. V was pared by 0 bases and J by 3 bases, with 15 bases between. CDR1 is DFQATT and CDR2 is SNEGSKA in the germline V gene (reference sequence). The CDR3: CSAREIESPIYEQYF. For the CDR3, the DNA is TGCAGTGCTAGAGAGATCGAGTCCCCAATCTACGAGCAGTACTTC.

This clonotype was seen many times. This rearrangement joins TRBV9 to TRBJ2-7; the D gene is possibly TRBD2 (6 bases). With 3 bases removed from V and 2 bases from J, the gap between germline ends came to 15 bases. Germline V lookup: CDR1 SGDLS, CDR2 YYNGEE. The CDR3 is made up of 15 amino acids. The CDR3 loop reads CASSETAGPAYEQYF. The CDR3 DNA follows: TGTGCCAGCAGCGAGACCGCGGGGCCCGCCTACGAGCAGTACTTC. Using reference TRBV9 and TRBJ2-7 for the parts outside the CDR3, the full variable domain is DSGVTQTPKHLITATGQRVTLRCSPRSGDLSVYWYQQSLDQGLQFLIQYYNGEERAKGNILERFSAQQFPDLHSELNLSSLELGDSALYFCASSETAGPAYEQYFGPGTRLTVT.

As for this clonotype: Given the absence of the conserved phenylalanine or tryptophan at the CDR3 end, a read error is likely. The rearrangement joins TRBV4-3 to TRBJ2-7; a possible D gene is TRBD1 (5 bases). The CDR3 has 13 amino acids. V shed 2 bases and J shed 4 bases, with 9 bases lying between them. Germline V gene data show CDR1 as LGHNA and CDR2 as YSLEER. The CDR3 protein is CASSQHQGYEQYS. CDR3 nucleotides: TGCGCCAGCAGCCAACACCAGGGTTACGAGCAGTACTCC.

Notes on this clonotype: A junction end diverges from the germline sequence, so it may reflect a read error. V gene TRBV20-1 combines with J gene TRBJ2-1; TRBD2 agrees at 10 bases. CDR3 size: 19 residues. Germline-derived CDR1 and CDR2 are DFQATT and SNEGSKA (reference sequence). The CDR3 sequence is CSARDAGRASGSANDERFF. In DNA, the CDR3 is TGCAGTGCTAGAGATGCAGGAAGGGCTAGCGGGAGTGCTAACGATGAGCGGTTCTTC.

As regards this clonotype: This could be a read error, since a much larger clone is one nucleotide away. This chain links TRBV7-6 with TRBJ1-5; tentative D call: TRBD1 (5 bases). CDR1 and CDR2 from the germline V gene are SGHVS and FNYEAQ. The CDR3 contains 15 residues. The CDR3 bases are TGTGCCAGCAGCTTAGCGCCAGGGATGACTCAGCCCCGGCATTTT. Translating gives CASSLAPGMTQPRHF.

This clonotype was recorded at least ten times. This chain joins TRBV27 and TRBJ2-3; a weak D match, TRBD2 (6 bases). V lost 3 bases to trimming and J lost 6 bases, with 10 bases between them. Germline loops: CDR1 MNHEY, CDR2 SMNVEV (reference sequence). The CDR3 extends over 13 amino acids. CDR3 sequence reads: CASSFGGPDTQYF. CDR3 nucleotides: TGTGCCAGCAGTTTCGGGGGACCGGATACGCAGTATTTT.

This chain connects TRBV12-3 or TRBV12-4 to TRBJ2-3; the D gene is possibly TRBD2 (6 bases). With 2 bases removed from V and 5 bases from J, the gap between germline ends came to 11 bases. The CDR3 is 14 residues long. The CDR3 DNA reads as TGTGCCAGCAGTTTAACGGGAGAAATAGATACGCAGTATTTT. Encoded protein: CASSLTGEIDTQYF.